The 2 T cell receptor beta chains in this list originate from one sample, sequenced in a study of blood T cells in healthy people across ages. Next came a second PCR, run for about 6 to 11 cycles, which used a sample-barcoded 5' primer along with a J-beta primer mix. TCRdb re-called the 5' RACE reads through MiXCR, storing one row per CDR3 protein. The sample holds around 940,000 distinct CDR3 sequences, just over 50% seen once. Specimen: blood. These receptors were taken from a woman aged 60-75 years in good health.

The V call is TRBV18, the J call TRBJ1-4; unclear D gene. There are 16 residues in the CDR3. CDR1 and CDR2 (germline): KGHSH, LQKENI. Deletions cut 3 bases from V and 0 bases from J, with 11 bases between. This chain's CDR3 is CASSPKPIATNEKLFF. The CDR3 DNA reads TGTGCCAGCTCACCTAAACCCATTGCAACTAATGAAAAACTGTTTTTT.

The V and J genes are TRBV20-1 and TRBJ2-3; TRBD2 aligns across 10 bases. The CDR3 runs 18 residues. V gave up 0 bases and J gave up 1 base; unmatched junction bases: 10. Per the germline V gene, CDR1 is DFQATT and CDR2 is SNEGSKA (reference sequence). The CDR3 loop is CSARDTQREGHGTDTQYF. The CDR3 region has the DNA TGCAGTGCTAGAGATACGCAGCGGGAGGGCCACGGCACAGATACGCAGTATTTT.